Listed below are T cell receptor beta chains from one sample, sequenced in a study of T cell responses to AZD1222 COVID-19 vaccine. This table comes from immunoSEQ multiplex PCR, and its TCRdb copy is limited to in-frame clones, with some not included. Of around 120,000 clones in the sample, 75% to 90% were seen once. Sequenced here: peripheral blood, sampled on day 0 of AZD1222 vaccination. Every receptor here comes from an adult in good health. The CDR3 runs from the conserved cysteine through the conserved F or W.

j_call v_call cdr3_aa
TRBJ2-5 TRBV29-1 CTSGRGQETQYF
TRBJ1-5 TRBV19 CASNPRNRGAYQPQHF
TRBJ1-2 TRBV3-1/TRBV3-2 CASSQGPPGTGGRTNYGYTF
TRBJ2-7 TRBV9 CASSAGWVGYEQYF
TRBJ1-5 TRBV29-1 CSVQATTGGPQHF
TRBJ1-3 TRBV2 CASSEKGSGNTIYF
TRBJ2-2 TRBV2 CASRLQTYTGELFF
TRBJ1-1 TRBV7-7 CASSPRQATEAFF
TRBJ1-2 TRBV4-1 CASSPTGGYYGYTF
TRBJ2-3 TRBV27 CASSSFHLAGDTDTQYF
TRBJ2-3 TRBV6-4 CASSDGDRGTDTQYF
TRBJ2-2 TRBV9 CASSPMSWNGELFF
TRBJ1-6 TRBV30 CAWRRDRDSPLHF
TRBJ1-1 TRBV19 CASSPVGGPNTEAFF
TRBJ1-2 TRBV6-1 CASSEVSAAYGYTF
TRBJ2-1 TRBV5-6 CASSATSGSYNEQFF
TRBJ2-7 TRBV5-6 CASSLRSGTSYEQYF
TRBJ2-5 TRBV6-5 CASRTRGTQYF
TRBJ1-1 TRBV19 CASSEGPNTEAFF
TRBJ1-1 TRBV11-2 CASSKQLEAFF
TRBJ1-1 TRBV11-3 CASSPTMNTEAFF
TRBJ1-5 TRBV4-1 CASSNSRGPGNQPQHF
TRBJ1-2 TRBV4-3 CASSQERGARGYTF